One and the same sample provided the 7 T cell receptor beta chains below, sequenced in a study of blood T cell repertoires in COVID-19. The data were produced by immunoSEQ multiplex PCR, yet TCRdb's version contains in-frame clones alone and is incomplete. This sample carries around 20,000 clones, roughly nine tenths of them seen once, and the ten largest clones take under 8.5%. Sequenced: peripheral blood. The receptors stem from a human donor with active COVID-19. The donor label of this sample is uncertain.

The rearrangement joins TRBV28 to TRBJ2-1; D call uncertain. Germline-derived CDR1 and CDR2 are MDHEN and SYDVKM. The CDR3 runs 16 residues. Trimming cost V 5 bases and J 4 bases, with 18 bases left between them. CDR3 protein: CASSTPPPLEYNEQFF. The CDR3 DNA follows: TGTGCCAGCAGTACCCCTCCTCCCCTAGAGTACAATGAGCAGTTCTTC.

This sequence joins TRBV4-3 and TRBJ2-7, with D unresolved. The CDR3 runs 13 residues. Trimming removed 1 base from V and 3 bases from J, with 7 bases in between. CDR1 and CDR2 from the germline V gene are LGHNA and YSLEER. The DNA for the CDR3 is TGCGCCAGCAGCCAAGTCTACGGCTACGAGCAGTACTTC. Encoded protein: CASSQVYGYEQYF.

V is TRBV29-1 and J is TRBJ1-1, with 7 bases identical to TRBD1. The CDR3 sequence is 13 residues long. The V gene end was trimmed by 4 bases and the J gene end by 3 bases; junction bases not matched to a gene: 5. CDR1 and CDR2 (germline): SQVTM, ANQGSEA. CDR3 region: CSVGDSTDTEAFF. The DNA for the CDR3 is TGCAGCGTTGGGGACAGCACCGACACTGAAGCTTTCTTT.

The V and J genes are TRBV6-4 and TRBJ2-1; TRBD2 matches 10 bases. Germline V gene data show CDR1 as MRHNA and CDR2 as SNTAGT. The CDR3 contains 15 residues. J lost 4 bases, V lost 2 bases, and 2 bases had no gene match. This chain's CDR3 is CASSDGLAEYNEQFF. DNA for the CDR3: TGTGCCAGCAGTGACGGACTAGCGGAGTACAATGAGCAGTTCTTC.

The chain links TRBV2 to TRBJ1-1; 8 positions agree with TRBD1. V shed 7 bases, J shed 5 bases, and the junction held 6 bases outside the gene matches. CDR3 length equals 13 residues. Germline V gene data show CDR1 as SNHLY and CDR2 as FYNNEI. This CDR3 is CASNIQGETEAFF. CDR3 bases: TGTGCCAGCAATATACAGGGGGAAACTGAAGCTTTCTTT.

This chain uses TRBV6-2 or TRBV6-3 with TRBJ2-1, with D possibly TRBD2 on 5 matching bases. The CDR3 loop spans 19 amino acids. Germline V CDR1 and CDR2: MNHEY, SVGEGT. V gave up 4 bases and J gave up 3 bases, with 25 bases separating them. The CDR3, as DNA: TGTGCCAGCAGTTCCATGTCCCCTATAGAGGGCCTCAACTACAATGAGCAGTTCTTC. It is translated as CASSSMSPIEGLNYNEQFF.

This clone was counted a single time. The V gene is TRBV5-6, the J gene TRBJ1-6, with D possibly TRBD1 on 5 matching bases. The CDR3 is 14 residues long. CDR1 is SGHDT and CDR2 is YYEEEE in the germline V gene. V lost 4 bases, J lost 10 bases, and 15 bases lay in between. In nucleotides, the CDR3 is TGTGCCAGCAGCCTCGGGGGAAGAGGGTCACCCCTCCACTTT. Protein product: CASSLGGRGSPLHF. Looking up the rest from reference TRBV5-6 and TRBJ1-6 gives the full variable domain: DAGVTQSPTHLIKTRGQQVTLRCSPKSGHDTVSWYQQALGQGPQFIFQYYEEEERQRGNFPDRFSGHQFPNYSSELNVNALLLGDSALYLCASSLGGRGSPLHFGNGTRLTVT.